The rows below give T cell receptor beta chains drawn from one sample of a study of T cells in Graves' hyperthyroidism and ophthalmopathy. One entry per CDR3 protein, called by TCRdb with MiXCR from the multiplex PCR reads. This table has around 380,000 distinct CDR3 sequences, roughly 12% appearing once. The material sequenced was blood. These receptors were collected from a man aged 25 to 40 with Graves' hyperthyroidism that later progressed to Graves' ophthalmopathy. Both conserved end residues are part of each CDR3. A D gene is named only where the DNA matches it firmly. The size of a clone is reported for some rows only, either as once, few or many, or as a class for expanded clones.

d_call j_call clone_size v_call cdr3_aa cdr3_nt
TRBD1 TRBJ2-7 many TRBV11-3 CASSPPGQGRYEQYF TGTGCCAGCAGCCCTCCGGGACAGGGTCGTTACGAGCAGTACTTC
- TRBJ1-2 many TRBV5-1 CASSLEGDPNYGYTF TGCGCCAGCAGCCTCGAGGGAGATCCTAACTATGGCTACACCTTC
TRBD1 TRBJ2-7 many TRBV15 CATSAGQGRYIGYEQYF TGTGCCACCAGCGCGGGACAGGGGCGATACATAGGCTACGAGCAGTACTTC
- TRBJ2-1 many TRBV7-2 CASSLVQGVRNEQFF TGTGCCAGCAGCTTAGTTCAGGGTGTCAGGAATGAGCAGTTCTTC
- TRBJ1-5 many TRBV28 CASNTHRDNQPQHF TGTGCCAGCAACACTCACAGGGATAATCAGCCCCAGCATTTT
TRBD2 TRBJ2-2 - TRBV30 CAWSVLRPTGGLFF TGTGCCTGGAGTGTACTCCGACCGACGGGGGGGCTGTTTTTT
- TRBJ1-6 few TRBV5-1 CASSLYGDPYSPLHF TGCGCCAGCAGCTTGTACGGAGACCCCTATTCACCCCTCCACTTT
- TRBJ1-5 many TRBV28 CASSRPSQPQHF TGTGCCAGCAGCAGACCGAGTCAGCCCCAGCATTTT
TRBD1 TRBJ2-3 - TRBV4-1 CASSPSGTVYTDTQYF TGCGCCAGCAGCCCATCCGGGACAGTATACACAGATACGCAGTATTTT
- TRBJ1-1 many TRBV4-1 CASSQGPGGEAFF TGCGCCAGCAGCCAAGGTCCGGGGGGTGAAGCTTTCTTT